These 8 T cell receptor beta chains came from one sample sequenced in a study of T cells in Graves' hyperthyroidism and ophthalmopathy. Amplification targeted TCR beta CDR3 regions from RNA transcripts. Initially, a first-round RT-PCR of the TCR CDR3 employed the HTBI primer set. One entry per CDR3 protein, called by TCRdb with MiXCR from the multiplex PCR reads. The sample carries around 480,000 distinct CDR3 sequences, 14% recorded once. Material for sequencing was blood. These receptors were obtained from a woman between 18 and 29 years old with Graves' hyperthyroidism.

This clonotype was recorded at least ten times. This chain links TRBV10-3 with TRBJ2-5; the D is unclear. The CDR3 extends over 14 amino acids. V lost 4 bases and J 0 bases, leaving 9 bases between the germline ends. Germline V gene data show CDR1 as ENHRY and CDR2 as SYGVKD. CDR3 DNA: TGTGCCATCAGTGGGCGCAATTACCAAGAGACCCAGTACTTC. It is translated as CAISGRNYQETQYF.

A few counts support this clonotype. Germline and junction disagree at one end, which may indicate a read error. The chain carries TRBV7-8 and TRBJ1-1; TRBD1 is a possible D gene (6 bases). The CDR3 has 14 residues. From germline, CDR1 is SGHVS and CDR2 FQNEAQ. DNA of the CDR3: TGTGCCAGCAGCTTTCGGGTCGGGGACACTAAAGCTTTCTTT. Amino acids: CASSFRVGDTKAFF.

This clonotype was detected a few times. The genes are TRBV20-1 and TRBJ2-4; a possible D gene is TRBD2 (7 bases). The CDR3 totals 13 residues. Trimming took off 3 bases at V and 5 bases at J, with 11 bases between the two ends. Per germline, CDR1 DFQATT and CDR2 SNEGSKA (reference sequence). The CDR3: CSARAGAENIQYF. Written as DNA, the CDR3 is TGCAGTGCTAGGGCGGGGGCGGAAAACATTCAGTACTTC.

V and J are TRBV28 and TRBJ1-3; tentatively, D is TRBD1 (6 bases). This CDR3 comprises 14 residues. Germline V gene lookup returns CDR1 MDHEN and CDR2 SYDVKM. Trimming took off 6 bases at V and 0 bases at J, with 9 bases between the two ends. The CDR3 is CASRPDSSGNTIYF. In nucleotides, the CDR3 is TGTGCCAGCAGGCCGGACAGCTCTGGAAACACCATATATTTT.

The J gene is TRBJ2-1, the V gene TRBV7-8; 15 bases map to TRBD2. The V and J ends lost 5 bases and 0 bases, in that order; junction bases with no gene match: 5. CDR3 size: 18 residues. Germline loops: CDR1 SGHVS, CDR2 FQNEAQ. CDR3 nucleotides: TGTGCCAGCAGCCAAGGGACTAGCGGGAGGCTCTCCTACAATGAGCAGTTCTTC. Protein sequence: CASSQGTSGRLSYNEQFF.

This clonotype was observed at least ten times. V and J are TRBV11-1 and TRBJ2-2, with 8 bases matching TRBD1. Germline lookup yields CDR1 SGHAT and CDR2 FQDESV (reference sequence). CDR3 length equals 16 residues. J gave up 0 bases and V 2 bases, and 2 bases lay outside the gene matches. DNA for the CDR3: TGTGCCAGCAGCTTACTACAGGGGGCGAACACCGGGGAGCTGTTTTTT. Translation gives CASSLLQGANTGELFF.

Only a few counts were recorded for this clonotype. The rearrangement uses TRBV11-3 and TRBJ1-6; D unresolved. The germline V gene has CDR1 SGHNT and CDR2 YENEEA. CDR3 length: 18 amino acids. Trimming cost V 0 bases and J 8 bases, with 20 bases left between them. This CDR3 is CASSLESGFGLADSPLHF. CDR3 nucleotide sequence: TGTGCCAGCAGCTTAGAATCTGGTTTCGGCTTGGCGGATTCACCCCTCCACTTT. The full variable domain, in which reference TRBV11-3 and TRBJ1-6 provide the parts outside the CDR3, is EAGVVQSPRYKIIEKKQPVAFWCNPISGHNTLYWYLQNLGQGPELLIRYENEEAVDDSQLPKDRFSAERLKGVDSTLKIQPAELGDSAVYLCASSLESGFGLADSPLHFGNGTRLTVT.

This clonotype was seen ten or more times. This chain uses TRBV12-3 or TRBV12-4 with TRBJ1-2, with a weak D call TRBD1 (6 bases). V was shortened by 6 bases and J by 3 bases, with 14 bases between the two germline ends. This CDR3 has 14 amino acids. This CDR3 is CASSLLQGDYGYTF. CDR3 coding DNA: TGTGCCAGCAGCCTCTTACAGGGTGACTATGGCTACACCTTC.